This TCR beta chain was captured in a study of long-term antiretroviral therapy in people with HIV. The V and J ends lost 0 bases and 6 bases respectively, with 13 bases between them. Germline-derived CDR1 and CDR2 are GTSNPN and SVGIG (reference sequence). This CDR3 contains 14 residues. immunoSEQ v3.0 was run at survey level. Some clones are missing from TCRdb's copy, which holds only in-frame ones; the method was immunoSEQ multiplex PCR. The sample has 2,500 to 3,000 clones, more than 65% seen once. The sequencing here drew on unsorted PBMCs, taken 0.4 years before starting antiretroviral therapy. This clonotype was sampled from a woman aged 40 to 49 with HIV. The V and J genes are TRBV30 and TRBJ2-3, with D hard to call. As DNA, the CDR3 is TGTGCCTGGAGTGTACTATCCGGTGCGGATACGCAGTATTTT. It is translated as CAWSVLSGADTQYF.